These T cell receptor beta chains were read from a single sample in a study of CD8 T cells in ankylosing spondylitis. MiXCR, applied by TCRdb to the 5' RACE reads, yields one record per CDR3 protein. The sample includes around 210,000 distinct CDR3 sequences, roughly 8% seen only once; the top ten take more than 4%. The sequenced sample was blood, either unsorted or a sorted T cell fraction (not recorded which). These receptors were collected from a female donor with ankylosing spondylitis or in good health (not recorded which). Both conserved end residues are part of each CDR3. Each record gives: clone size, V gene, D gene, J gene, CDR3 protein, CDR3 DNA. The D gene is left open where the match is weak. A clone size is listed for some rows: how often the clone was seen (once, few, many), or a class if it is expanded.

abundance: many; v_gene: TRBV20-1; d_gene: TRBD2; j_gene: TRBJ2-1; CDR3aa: CSARVAGGDEQFF; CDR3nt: TGCAGTGCTAGAGTAGCGGGGGGAGATGAGCAGTTCTTC
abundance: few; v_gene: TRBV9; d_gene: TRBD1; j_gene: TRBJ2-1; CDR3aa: CASSVVLGGHNEQFF; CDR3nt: TGTGCCAGCAGCGTAGTTTTAGGGGGCCACAATGAGCAGTTCTTC
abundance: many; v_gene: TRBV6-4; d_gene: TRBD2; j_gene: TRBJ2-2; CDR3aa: CASSHLAVANTGELFF; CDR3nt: TGTGCCAGCAGTCACCTAGCGGTCGCGAACACCGGGGAGCTGTTTTTT
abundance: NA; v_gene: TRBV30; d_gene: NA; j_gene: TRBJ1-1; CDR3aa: CAWSPGVNTEAFF; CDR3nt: TGTGCCTGGAGCCCAGGCGTGAACACTGAAGCTTTCTTT
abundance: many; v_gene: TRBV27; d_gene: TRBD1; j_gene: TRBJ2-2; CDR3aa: CASSPGTGTGELFF; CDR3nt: TGTGCCAGCAGTCCGGGGACAGGGACCGGGGAGCTGTTTTTT
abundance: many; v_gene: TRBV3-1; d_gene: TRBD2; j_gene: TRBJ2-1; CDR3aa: CASTGLAGTYNEQFF; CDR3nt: TGTGCCAGCACGGGACTAGCGGGAACCTACAATGAGCAGTTCTTC
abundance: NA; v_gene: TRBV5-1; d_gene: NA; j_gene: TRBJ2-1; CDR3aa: CASSLEGSRNNEQFF; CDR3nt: TGCGCCAGCAGCTTGGAGGGCTCAAGAAACAATGAGCAGTTCTTC
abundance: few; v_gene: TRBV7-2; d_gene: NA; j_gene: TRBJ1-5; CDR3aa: CASSLAGGGANQPQHF; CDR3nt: TGTGCCAGCAGCTTAGCGGGAGGAGGGGCAAATCAGCCCCAGCATTTT
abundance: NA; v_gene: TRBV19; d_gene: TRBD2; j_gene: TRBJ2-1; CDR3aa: CASSIDGGSSYNEQFF; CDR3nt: TGTGCCAGTAGTATAGACGGCGGGAGCTCCTACAATGAGCAGTTCTTC
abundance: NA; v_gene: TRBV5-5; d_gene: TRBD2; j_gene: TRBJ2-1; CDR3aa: CASSLGSGTRTNEQFF; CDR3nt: TGTGCCAGCAGCTTGGGCTCCGGGACTAGGACTAATGAGCAGTTCTTC
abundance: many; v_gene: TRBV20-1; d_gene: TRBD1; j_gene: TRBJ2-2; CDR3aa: CSARDLTGDPGELFF; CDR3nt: TGCAGTGCTAGAGATCTGACAGGGGATCCCGGGGAGCTGTTTTTT
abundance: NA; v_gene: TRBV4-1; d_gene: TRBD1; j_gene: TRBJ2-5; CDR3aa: CASSQVVRGQETQYF; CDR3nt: TGCGCCAGCAGCCAAGTTGTCAGGGGGCAAGAGACCCAGTACTTC
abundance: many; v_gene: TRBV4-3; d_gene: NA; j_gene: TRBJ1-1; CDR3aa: CASSQGRTANTEAFF; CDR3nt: TGCGCCAGCAGCCAAGGTAGGACGGCGAACACTGAAGCTTTCTTT